A single sample gave rise to the 30 T cell receptor beta chains below, sequenced in a study of T cells in Graves' hyperthyroidism and ophthalmopathy. TCR beta CDR3 regions were amplified from RNA. When the TCR CDR3 underwent first-round RT-PCR, the HTBI primer set was used. Each CDR3 protein gets one entry after TCRdb re-called the multiplex PCR reads with MiXCR. Of fewer than 750,000 distinct CDR3 sequences detected, about 14% appear once; the ten largest clones hold roughly an eighth. What was sequenced was blood. The source is a woman aged 45-59 years with Graves' ophthalmopathy.

This clonotype was counted at least ten times. Relative to the germline gene, one junction end is altered; a read error may explain this. This sequence joins TRBV12-3 or TRBV12-4 and TRBJ2-6; no clear D. This CDR3 has 13 residues. CDR3 region: CASRLAGANVLTF. DNA for the CDR3: TGTGCCAGCAGGTTAGCTGGGGCCAACGTCCTGACTTTC.

The table lists this clonotype with many counts. J is TRBJ1-2 and V is TRBV27; 7 nucleotides align to TRBD1. CDR1 and CDR2 (germline): MNHEY, SMNVEV (reference sequence). The CDR3 is 13 amino acids. Losses at the gene ends were 7 bases for V and 5 bases for J; bases not matched to a gene: 7. The CDR3 reads CASKSTGPYGYTF. The CDR3 DNA reads as TGTGCCAGCAAATCGACAGGGCCTTATGGCTACACCTTC.

The J gene is TRBJ2-2, the V gene TRBV24-1; 8 positions agree with TRBD2. V lost 4 bases, J lost 7 bases, and 16 bases stayed unmatched. CDR1 and CDR2 (germline): KGHDR, SFDVKD. The CDR3 extends over 18 amino acids. CDR3 amino acids: CATSEFASGRADSGELFF. The CDR3 bases are TGTGCCACCAGTGAATTTGCGTCCGGGAGGGCCGACAGCGGGGAGCTGTTTTTT.

V usage is TRBV6-2 or TRBV6-3 and J usage is TRBJ2-5; 7 bases match TRBD1. V dropped 3 bases and J dropped 13; count of bases not matched to a gene: 5. The CDR3 runs to 11 residues. From germline, CDR1 is MNHEY and CDR2 SVGEGT. The CDR3 reads CASSYSTGWYF. CDR3 DNA sequence: TGTGCCAGCAGTTATTCGACAGGGTGGTACTTC.

The chain is built from TRBV9 and TRBJ2-3; TRBD2 is a possible D gene (5 bases). Germline-derived CDR1 and CDR2 are SGDLS and YYNGEE. The ends were cut back, 0 bases at V and 5 bases at J, with 13 bases in the middle. The CDR3 totals 15 residues. The CDR3 nucleotides are TGTGCCAGCAGCGTAGAAGGCGCGGGTATAGATACGCAGTATTTT. Translation gives CASSVEGAGIDTQYF.

This clonotype was seen a single time. This may stem from a read error, because a much larger clone lies one nucleotide away. The chain uses TRBV29-1 and TRBJ2-3, with 7 bases lining up with TRBD2. The V gene end was trimmed by 6 bases and the J gene end by 8 bases; junction bases not matched to a gene: 8. The CDR3 loop spans 12 amino acids. Germline V CDR1 and CDR2: SQVTM, ANQGSEA. This CDR3 reads CSVDRGGGTQYF. The CDR3 DNA reads as TGCAGCGTCGACCGCGGGGGAGGTACGCAGTATTTT.

In this sample, this clonotype turned up many times. This chain connects TRBV6-1 to TRBJ1-5; no clear D. Trimming stripped 6 bases from V and 4 bases from J, with 10 bases between. The CDR3 is made up of 13 amino acids. Germline loops: CDR1 MNHNS, CDR2 SASEGT. The CDR3 is CASRSTLNQPQHF. CDR3 nucleotides: TGTGCCAGCAGATCTACACTGAATCAGCCCCAGCATTTT.

The chain uses TRBV7-6 and TRBJ2-2; D is uncertain. V gave up 2 bases and J gave up 1 base, with 5 bases separating them. The germline V gene has CDR1 SGHVS and CDR2 FNYEAQ. This CDR3 is built from 14 residues. The CDR3 DNA follows: TGTGCCAGCAGCTTATACTGGAACACCGGGGAGCTGTTTTTT. It encodes CASSLYWNTGELFF.

V is TRBV7-6 and J is TRBJ2-2; D perhaps matches TRBD2 (5 bases). Trimming left V 3 bases short and J 5 bases short, with 13 bases between. Germline loops: CDR1 SGHVS, CDR2 FNYEAQ. The CDR3 has 15 residues. DNA of the CDR3: TGTGCCAGCAGCTTCATCCCGTCGGGGACCGGGGAGCTGTTTTTT. Its protein product is CASSFIPSGTGELFF.

At least ten counts were recorded for this clonotype. The rearrangement links TRBV5-1 to TRBJ2-1, with TRBD2 matching 11 bases. Germline V lookup: CDR1 SGHRS, CDR2 YFSETQ. J gave up 1 base and V 6 bases, and 6 bases lay outside the gene matches. There are 16 residues in the CDR3. CDR3 DNA: TGCGCCAGCACCGGGACTAGCGGAGGTTCCTACAATGAGCAGTTCTTC. Translating it yields CASTGTSGGSYNEQFF.

The gene calls are TRBV5-1 and TRBJ2-3, with 7 positions matching TRBD2. CDR1 and CDR2 (germline): SGHRS, YFSETQ. This CDR3 contains 14 residues. Unmatched junction bases numbered 6, after V lost 6 bases and J lost 2 bases. The CDR3 region has the DNA TGCGCCAGCACTAGCGGAGTGTTCACAGATACGCAGTATTTT. This gives the protein CASTSGVFTDTQYF.

This clonotype was counted a few times. The rearrangement uses TRBV27 and TRBJ2-2; D uncertain. The germline gives CDR1 MNHEY, CDR2 SMNVEV (reference sequence). CDR3 size: 14 residues. V was pared by 9 bases and J by 2 bases, with 13 bases between. This CDR3 reads CASRRRTNTGELFF. In DNA form, the CDR3 reads TGTGCCAGTAGAAGGCGAACCAACACCGGGGAGCTGTTTTTT.

This chain joins TRBV12-3 or TRBV12-4 and TRBJ1-2; maybe TRBD1 (5 bases). This CDR3 spans 12 amino acids. The ends were cut back, 2 bases at V and 8 bases at J, with 9 bases in the middle. As DNA, the CDR3 is TGTGCCAGCAGTTTATTGGGGGTGGGCTACACCTTC. This sequence encodes CASSLLGVGYTF.

The rearrangement links TRBV10-3 to TRBJ1-1; D uncertain. V was shortened by 0 bases and J by 5 bases, with 10 bases between the two germline ends. CDR3 size: 14 residues. Per the germline V gene, CDR1 is ENHRY and CDR2 is SYGVKD. In DNA, the CDR3 is TGTGCCATCAGTGAGTCAGGACGGGCGACTGAAGCTTTCTTT. It is translated as CAISESGRATEAFF.

This clonotype was seen more than once but under ten times. The genes are TRBV19 and TRBJ2-6; D is unclear. There are 16 residues in the CDR3. Germline loops: CDR1 LNHDA, CDR2 SQIVND (reference sequence). Between the trimmed V and J ends, which lost 2 bases and 0 bases, there was a span of 8 bases. The CDR3 region has the DNA TGTGCCAGTAGTATAAGGCAGGCCTCTGGGGCCAACGTCCTGACTTTC. Translated, it gives CASSIRQASGANVLTF.

Notes on this clonotype: This clone may be a read error of a much larger clone one base away. J is TRBJ2-3 and V is TRBV6-2 or TRBV6-3, with 15 positions matching TRBD2. The germline gives CDR1 MNHEY, CDR2 SVGEGT. Germline trimming cut 6 bases from V and 4 bases from J; bases unmatched to any gene: 8. The CDR3 runs to 17 residues. The CDR3 sequence is CASSLGLAGGDADTQYF. In DNA, the CDR3 is TGTGCCAGCAGCTTGGGACTAGCGGGAGGCGACGCAGATACGCAGTATTTT.

This clonotype was recorded at least ten times. CDR3 bases: TGTGCCAGCAGTGACGTAGCGGGGGGACCTGGCAATGAGCAGTTCTTC. This sequence encodes CASSDVAGGPGNEQFF. The chain couples TRBV2 to TRBJ2-1; the match to TRBD2 covers 10 bases. Germline loops: CDR1 SNHLY, CDR2 FYNNEI. Trimming cost V 3 bases and J 6 bases; bases outside gene matches: 8. This CDR3 is built from 16 residues.

This clonotype was found many times. The chain uses TRBV12-3 or TRBV12-4 and TRBJ2-7, with 10 bases aligning to TRBD2. This CDR3 spans 16 amino acids. The V segment lost 5 bases and the J segment 0 bases; nucleotides outside the gene matches: 7. The CDR3: CASSPGLARSSYEQYF. The CDR3, as DNA: TGTGCCAGCAGTCCGGGACTAGCGCGTAGCTCCTACGAGCAGTACTTC.

This clonotype has at least ten counts. The rearrangement joins TRBV12-3 or TRBV12-4 to TRBJ2-5; maybe TRBD1 (5 bases). The CDR3 loop spans 15 amino acids. Between the trimmed V and J ends, which lost 5 bases and 4 bases, there was a span of 17 bases. Here the CDR3 reads CASSDRRRRGETQYF. The CDR3 nucleotides read TGTGCCAGCAGTGATCGAAGGAGAAGGGGAGAGACCCAGTACTTC.

This clonotype was counted ten times or more. The chain employs TRBV7-9 and TRBJ2-1, with 7 bases identical to TRBD2. In germline, CDR1 is SEHNR, CDR2 FQNEAQ (reference sequence). This CDR3 is 12 amino acids long. Trimming took 1 base from V and 14 from J; bases not matched to a gene: 5. The CDR3 spells CASSLVGGVEFF. The CDR3 DNA reads as TGTGCCAGCAGCTTAGTTGGGGGGGTTGAGTTCTTC. The variable domain in full, completed from reference TRBV7-9 and TRBJ2-1, reads DTGVSQNPRHKITKRGQNVTFRCDPISEHNRLYWYRQTLGQGPEFLTYFQNEAQLEKSRLLSDRFSAERPKGSFSTLEIQRTEQGDSAMYLCASSLVGGVEFFGPGTRLTVL.

The sample holds many counts of this clonotype. The chain uses TRBV20-1 and TRBJ2-3; TRBD2 matches 10 bases. J lost 7 bases, V lost 2 bases, and 6 bases had no gene match. The length of the CDR3 is 14 residues. CDR1 is DFQATT and CDR2 is SNEGSKA in the germline V gene (reference sequence). CDR3 nucleotide sequence: TGCAGTGCTAGACTAGCGGGAGCTCGGAATACGCAGTATTTT. It translates to CSARLAGARNTQYF.

This clonotype was counted a few times. The CDR3 DNA sequence: TGTGCCAGCAGCCAGGGGGGGGTTACAGATACGCAGTATTTT. Its translation is CASSQGGVTDTQYF. The V gene is TRBV6-1, the J gene TRBJ2-3; D may match TRBD1 or TRBD2 (7 bases each). CDR1 is MNHNS and CDR2 is SASEGT in the germline V gene. The germline V and J ends were trimmed by 6 bases and 3 bases, with 13 bases remaining between them. CDR3 length: 14 residues.

This clonotype was observed at least ten times. V and J are TRBV15 and TRBJ1-1; 9 bases line up with TRBD1. Germline CDR1 and CDR2: LNHNV and YYDKDF (reference sequence). The trim removed 5 bases at V and 3 bases at J, leaving 1 base unmatched. The CDR3 consists of 13 residues. Here the CDR3 DNA reads TGTGCCACCAGCGGGGACAGGGACACTGAAGCTTTCTTT. Residues: CATSGDRDTEAFF.

The J gene is TRBJ1-5, the V gene TRBV18; 7 positions match TRBD1. The CDR3 covers 16 residues. The V gene's germline CDR1 is KGHSH and CDR2 LQKENI. V shed 1 base, J shed 3 bases, and the junction held 6 bases outside the gene matches. As DNA, the CDR3 is TGTGCCAGCTCACCACGATCGACAGGGTCCAATCAGCCCCAGCATTTT. It specifies CASSPRSTGSNQPQHF.

This clonotype was counted at least ten times. The rearrangement links TRBV12-5 to TRBJ2-1, with TRBD2 identical over 8 bases. Germline loops: CDR1 LGHNT, CDR2 FRNRAP. V shed 0 bases and J 7 bases; nucleotides not matched to a gene: 8. The CDR3 has 16 residues. CDR3 DNA sequence: TGTGCTAGTGGTTTGGTACTTAGCGGGATCGGGAATGAGCAGTTCTTC. It specifies CASGLVLSGIGNEQFF.

This clonotype was observed many times. The V and J genes are TRBV6-1 and TRBJ2-5, with a possible D match to TRBD2 (6 bases). The CDR3 length is 14 residues. The germline CDR1 and CDR2 sequences are MNHNS and SASEGT. Trimming pared 3 bases from V and 5 bases from J, leaving 13 bases between. This chain's CDR3 is CASSDRLVWETQYF. Written as DNA, the CDR3 is TGTGCCAGCAGTGACCGACTAGTTTGGGAGACCCAGTACTTC.

This clonotype was observed a handful of times. The chain couples TRBV24-1 to TRBJ2-7; D perhaps matches TRBD1 (5 bases). The germline gives CDR1 KGHDR, CDR2 SFDVKD. This CDR3 comprises 13 residues. The V gene lost 6 bases and the J gene lost 3 bases, with 11 bases spanning the gap. As DNA, the CDR3 is TGTGCCACCAGTCGAGGACATAGCTACGAGCAGTACTTC. Its protein product is CATSRGHSYEQYF.

In its sample, this clonotype was seen a few times. The chain is built from TRBV28 and TRBJ1-2, with D possibly TRBD1 on 6 matching bases. CDR1 and CDR2 from the germline V gene are MDHEN and SYDVKM. The CDR3 spans 14 residues. V was cut by 6 bases and J by 0 bases, with 11 bases left in between. The DNA of the CDR3 is TGTGCCAGCAGCTCCACAGGGCCTAACTATGGCTACACCTTC. The encoded protein is CASSSTGPNYGYTF.

This clonotype appeared a few times. The chain employs TRBV20-1 and TRBJ2-3; no definite D call. The germline V gene encodes CDR1 DFQATT and CDR2 SNEGSKA (reference sequence). The V end lost 3 bases, the J end lost 1 base, and 11 bases lay between the germline ends. CDR3 size: 14 residues. The CDR3 region has the DNA TGCAGTGCTAGTCTTATCGTGGGCACAGATACGCAGTATTTT. Encoded protein: CSASLIVGTDTQYF.

The chain carries TRBV18 and TRBJ2-2; the match to TRBD2 covers 8 bases. V shed 1 base and J 0 bases; nucleotides not matched to a gene: 1. This CDR3 has 16 residues. Germline V lookup: CDR1 KGHSH, CDR2 LQKENI. The DNA of the CDR3 is TGTGCCAGCTCACCACTAGCGGGATCGAACACCGGGGAGCTGTTTTTT. Translated, it gives CASSPLAGSNTGELFF.